This TCR beta chain was captured by sequencing in a study of PD-L1 blockade in urothelial cancer. Overall study findings and caveats: Better progression-free and overall survival followed lower pretreatment blood clonality.

This CDR3 is built from 15 residues. Germline trimming cut 3 bases from V and 4 bases from J; bases unmatched to any gene: 3. Germline V gene sequence: CDR1 LNHDA, CDR2 SQIVND (reference sequence). Indicated time point: pretreatment peripheral blood. Each patient contributed between 1 and 8 total time points of blood mononuclear cells, pretreatment and during treatment. TCRdb's copy holds only in-frame clones and misses some; the assay was immunoSEQ multiplex PCR. This sample has about 50,000 clones, with roughly 85% found just once. To note about this clone: Its specificity is unknown.

V is TRBV19 and J is TRBJ2-1, with 10 nucleotides matching TRBD2. Sequenced here: PBMCs, sampled around atezolizumab (anti-PD-L1) treatment. The receptor comes from an older woman with urothelial cancer. The CDR3 region has the DNA TGTGCCAGTAGTATGCTAGCGGGAGCGTACAATGAGCAGTTCTTC. Its protein is CASSMLAGAYNEQFF.